The 10 T cell receptor beta chains presented below share a single source sample, sequenced in a study of T-cell memory formation after mild COVID-19. TCRdb re-derived calls from the 5' RACE reads in MiXCR, one entry per CDR3 protein. This sample has fewer than 300,000 distinct CDR3 sequences; around 15% occur once, and the top ten carry around 20%. Sequenced sample: PBMCs or a T cell subset sorted from them (not recorded which). The receptor source for this set is a young man who had mild COVID-19 (a few samples of this study predate the infection). Cell type and time point are not known.

The CDR3 sequence is CASSLWAGTNTGELFF. CDR3 coding DNA: TGTGCCAGCAGCCTCTGGGCCGGTACGAACACCGGGGAGCTGTTTTTT. The chain links TRBV3-1 to TRBJ2-2; D call uncertain. The CDR3 has 16 residues. CDR1 and CDR2 from the germline V gene are LGHDT and YNNKEL (reference sequence). The V end was cut by 4 bases, the J end by 0 bases, with 12 bases between.

The J gene is TRBJ2-5, the V gene TRBV4-3; D perhaps matches TRBD2 (6 bases). The CDR3 consists of 15 residues. Between the trimmed V and J ends, which lost 0 bases and 2 bases, there was a span of 10 bases. CDR1 LGHNA and CDR2 YSLEER come from the germline V gene. CDR3 region: CASSQDYGGQETQYF. The CDR3 DNA follows: TGCGCCAGCAGCCAAGATTATGGAGGGCAAGAGACCCAGTACTTC.

Written as DNA, the CDR3 is TGCGCCAGCAGCTTGGCCCAGGGGCGAACTGGGGCCAACGTCCTGACTTTC. Protein: CASSLAQGRTGANVLTF. The chain couples TRBV5-1 to TRBJ2-6; TRBD1 is a possible D gene (6 bases). Germline CDR1 and CDR2: SGHRS and YFSETQ. Trimming took 0 bases from V and 2 from J, leaving 12 bases between them. The CDR3 covers 17 residues.

The J gene is TRBJ2-7, the V gene TRBV6-2 or TRBV6-3; 11 nucleotides align to TRBD2. The CDR3 consists of 14 residues. V was clipped by 2 bases and J by 5 bases; unmatched bases: 2. Germline lookup yields CDR1 MNHEY and CDR2 SVGEGT. The CDR3: CASSYRLAGNEQYV. CDR3 bases: TGTGCCAGCAGTTACAGACTAGCGGGAAACGAGCAGTACGTC.

The chain is built from TRBV12-3 or TRBV12-4 and TRBJ1-2; 9 bases agree with TRBD1. The CDR3 has 13 amino acids. The V gene end was trimmed by 5 bases and the J gene end by 8 bases; junction bases not matched to a gene: 6. The CDR3 nucleotides read TGTGCCAGCAGTGAAACAGGGGGCTACGGCTACACCTTC. It translates to CASSETGGYGYTF.

The sample holds a few counts of this clonotype. The rearrangement links TRBV30 to TRBJ2-4, with 8 positions matching TRBD1. V lost 2 bases and J lost 9; bases outside the gene matches: 9. CDR1 and CDR2 (germline): GTSNPN, SVGIG (reference sequence). The CDR3 is 14 residues long. The CDR3 DNA sequence: TGTGCCTGGAGTCCGTCGGACAGGGTAGTCATTCAGTACTTC. It translates to CAWSPSDRVVIQYF.

This sequence joins TRBV7-9 and TRBJ2-1; D not certain. The V end was cut by 5 bases, the J end by 8 bases, with 13 bases between. CDR1 and CDR2 from the germline V gene are SEHNR and FQNEAQ (reference sequence). The CDR3 runs to 13 residues. CDR3 nucleotide sequence: TGTGCCAGCAGCCCGACGCATATGGATGAGCAGTTCTTC. Its translation is CASSPTHMDEQFF. Combining the CDR3 with reference TRBV7-9 and TRBJ2-1 gives the whole variable domain DTGVSQNPRHKITKRGQNVTFRCDPISEHNRLYWYRQTLGQGPEFLTYFQNEAQLEKSRLLSDRFSAERPKGSFSTLEIQRTEQGDSAMYLCASSPTHMDEQFFGPGTRLTVL.

J is TRBJ2-7 and V is TRBV19; 15 bases align to TRBD2. This CDR3 comprises 15 residues. Trimming took 6 bases from V and 7 from J; bases not matched to a gene: 7. Germline values: CDR1 LNHDA, CDR2 SQIVND (reference sequence). The DNA for the CDR3 is TGTGCCAGTAGAAAAGGGACTAGCGGGGGGCAAGAGCAGTACTTC. Amino acids: CASRKGTSGGQEQYF.

This clonotype came up a few times. The chain couples TRBV7-7 to TRBJ2-5; D possibly corresponds to TRBD2 (7 bases). Trimming left V 2 bases short and J 5 bases short, with 15 bases between. Germline CDR1 and CDR2: SSHAT and FNYEAQ (reference sequence). CDR3 length: 15 residues. In DNA form, the CDR3 reads TGTGCCAGCAGCTTAAATAGGGGGGGGGCCGAGACCCAGTACTTC. This translates into CASSLNRGGAETQYF.

This clonotype was detected many times. This chain uses TRBV7-2 with TRBJ2-1; 7 bases line up with TRBD1. The CDR3 consists of 15 residues. Trimming at V came to 5 bases and at J to 7 bases, leaving 11 bases not matched to a gene. CDR1 is SGHTA, CDR2 FQGNSA, per germline. DNA for the CDR3: TGTGCCAGCAGCAAAAAAGGGGGCACGGGGAATGAGCAGTTCTTC. Its protein product is CASSKKGGTGNEQFF.